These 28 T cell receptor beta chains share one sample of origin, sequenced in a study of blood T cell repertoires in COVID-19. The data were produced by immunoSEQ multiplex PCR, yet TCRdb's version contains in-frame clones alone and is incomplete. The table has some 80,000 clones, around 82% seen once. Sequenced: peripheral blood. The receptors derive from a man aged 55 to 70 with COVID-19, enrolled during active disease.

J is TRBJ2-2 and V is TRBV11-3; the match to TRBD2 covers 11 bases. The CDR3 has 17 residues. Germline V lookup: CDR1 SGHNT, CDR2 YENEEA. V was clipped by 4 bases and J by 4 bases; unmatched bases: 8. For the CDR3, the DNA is TGTGCCAGCAGCTCCCTAACTAGCGGGGGATCCACCGGGGAGCTGTTTTTT. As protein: CASSSLTSGGSTGELFF.

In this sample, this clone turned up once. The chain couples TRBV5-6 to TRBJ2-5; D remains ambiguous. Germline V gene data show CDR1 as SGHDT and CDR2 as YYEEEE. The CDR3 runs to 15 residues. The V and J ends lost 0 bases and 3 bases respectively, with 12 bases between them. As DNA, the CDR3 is TGTGCCAGCAGCTTGGCCAGACTCACGAAAGAGACCCAGTACTTC. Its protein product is CASSLARLTKETQYF.

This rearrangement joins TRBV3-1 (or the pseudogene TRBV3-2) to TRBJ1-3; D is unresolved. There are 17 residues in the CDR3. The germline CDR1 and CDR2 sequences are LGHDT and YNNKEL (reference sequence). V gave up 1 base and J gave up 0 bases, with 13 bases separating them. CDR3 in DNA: TGTGCCAGCAGCCAAGTGGCCAGTTCCACCTCTGGAAACACCATATATTTT. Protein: CASSQVASSTSGNTIYF.

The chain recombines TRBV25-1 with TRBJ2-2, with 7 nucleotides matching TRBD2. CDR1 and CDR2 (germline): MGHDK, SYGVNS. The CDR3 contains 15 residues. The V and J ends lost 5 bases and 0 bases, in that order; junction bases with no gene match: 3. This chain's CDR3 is CASSQAGPNTGELFF. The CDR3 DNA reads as TGTGCCAGCAGTCAAGCGGGACCGAACACCGGGGAGCTGTTTTTT.

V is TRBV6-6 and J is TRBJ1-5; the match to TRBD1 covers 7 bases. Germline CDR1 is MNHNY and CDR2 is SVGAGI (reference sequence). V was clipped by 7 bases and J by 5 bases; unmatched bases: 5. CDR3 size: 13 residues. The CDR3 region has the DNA TGTGCCAGCACCCGACAGGGAGATCAGCCCCAGCATTTT. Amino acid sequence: CASTRQGDQPQHF.

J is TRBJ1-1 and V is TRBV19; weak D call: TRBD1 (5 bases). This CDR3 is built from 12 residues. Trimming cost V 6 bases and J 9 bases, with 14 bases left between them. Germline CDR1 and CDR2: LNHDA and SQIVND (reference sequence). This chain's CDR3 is CASSGARAQAFF. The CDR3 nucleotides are TGTGCCAGTAGCGGAGCCAGGGCCCAAGCTTTCTTT.

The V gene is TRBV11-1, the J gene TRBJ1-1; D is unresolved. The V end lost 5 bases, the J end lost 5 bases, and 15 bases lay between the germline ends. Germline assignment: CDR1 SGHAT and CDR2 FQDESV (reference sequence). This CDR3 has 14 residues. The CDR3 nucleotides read TGTGCCAGCAGCCCCTCCCCGGCGGATACTGAAGCTTTCTTT. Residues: CASSPSPADTEAFF.

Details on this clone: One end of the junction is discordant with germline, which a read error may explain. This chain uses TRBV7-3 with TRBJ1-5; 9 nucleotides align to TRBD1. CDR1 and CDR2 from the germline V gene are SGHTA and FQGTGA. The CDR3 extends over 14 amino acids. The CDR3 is CASSLTGGLEPQHF. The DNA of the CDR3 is TGTGCCAGCAGCCTAACAGGGGGCTTGGAGCCCCAGCATTTT. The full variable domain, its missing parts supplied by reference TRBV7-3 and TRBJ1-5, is GAGVSQTPSNKVTEKGKYVELRCDPISGHTALYWYRQSLGQGPEFLIYFQGTGAADDSGLPNDRFFAVRPEGSVSTLKIQRTERGDSAVYLCASSLTGGLEPQHFGDGTRLSIL.

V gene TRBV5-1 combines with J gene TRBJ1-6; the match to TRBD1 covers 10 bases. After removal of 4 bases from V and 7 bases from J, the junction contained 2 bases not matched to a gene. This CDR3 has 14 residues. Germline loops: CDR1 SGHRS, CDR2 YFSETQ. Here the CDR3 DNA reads TGCGCCAGCAGCAAGGGACAGGGGAATTCACCCCTCCACTTT. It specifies CASSKGQGNSPLHF.

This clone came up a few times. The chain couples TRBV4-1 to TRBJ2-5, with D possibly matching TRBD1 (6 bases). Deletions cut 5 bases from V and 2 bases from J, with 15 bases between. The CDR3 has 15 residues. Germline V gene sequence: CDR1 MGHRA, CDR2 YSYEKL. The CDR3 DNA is TGCGCCAGCAGCGAAAGGGACACCAGACAAGAGACCCAGTACTTC. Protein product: CASSERDTRQETQYF.

The DNA of the CDR3 is TGTGCCAGCAGCTTAAGGACAGGCTGGGGGTCGGGTAATGAAAAACTGTTTTTT. Protein sequence: CASSLRTGWGSGNEKLFF. J is TRBJ1-4 and V is TRBV7-2, with 7 positions matching TRBD1. Germline V gene data show CDR1 as SGHTA and CDR2 as FQGNSA. This CDR3 contains 18 residues. With 2 bases clipped from V and 4 bases from J, the junction kept 13 bases outside the gene matches.

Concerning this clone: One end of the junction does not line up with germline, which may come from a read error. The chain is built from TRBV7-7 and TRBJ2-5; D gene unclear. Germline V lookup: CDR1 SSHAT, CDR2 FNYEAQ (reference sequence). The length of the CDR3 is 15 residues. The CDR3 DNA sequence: TGTGCTAGCAGGCGAACCGCGGAACGAGAAGAGACCCAGTACTTC. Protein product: CASRRTAEREETQYF.

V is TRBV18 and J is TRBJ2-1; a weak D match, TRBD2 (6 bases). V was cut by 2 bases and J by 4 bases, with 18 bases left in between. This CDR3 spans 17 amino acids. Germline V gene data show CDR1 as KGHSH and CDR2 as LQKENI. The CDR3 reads CASSPFGPGGVYNEQFF. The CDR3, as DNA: TGTGCCAGCTCACCATTCGGGCCCGGAGGGGTTTACAATGAGCAGTTCTTC.

CDR3: CASSLGTSGHQETQYF. DNA for the CDR3: TGTGCCAGCAGCCTCGGGACTAGCGGGCACCAAGAGACCCAGTACTTC. The chain uses TRBV5-7 and TRBJ2-5, with TRBD2 matching over 12 bases. TRBV5-7 is filed as an ORF, its function uncertain. The CDR3 covers 16 residues. Losses at the gene ends were 4 bases for V and 0 bases for J; bases not matched to a gene: 4.

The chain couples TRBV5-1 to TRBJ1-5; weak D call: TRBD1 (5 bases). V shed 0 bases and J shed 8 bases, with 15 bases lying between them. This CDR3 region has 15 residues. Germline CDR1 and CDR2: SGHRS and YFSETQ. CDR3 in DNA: TGCGCCAGCAGCTTGGCCGGGGTACCGGGGGAGCCCCAGCATTTT. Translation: CASSLAGVPGEPQHF.

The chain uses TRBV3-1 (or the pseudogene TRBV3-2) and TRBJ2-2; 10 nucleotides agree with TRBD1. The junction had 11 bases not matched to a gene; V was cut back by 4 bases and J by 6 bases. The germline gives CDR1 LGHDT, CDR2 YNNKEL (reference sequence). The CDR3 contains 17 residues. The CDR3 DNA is TGTGCCAGCAGCCTAGGTCGACAGGGGGCCCTGGCCGGGGAGCTGTTTTTT. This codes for CASSLGRQGALAGELFF.

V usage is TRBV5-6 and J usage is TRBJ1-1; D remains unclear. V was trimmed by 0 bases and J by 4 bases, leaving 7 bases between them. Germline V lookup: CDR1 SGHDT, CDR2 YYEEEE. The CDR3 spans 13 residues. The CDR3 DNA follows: TGTGCCAGCAGCTTGGGAGGGCCCACTGAAGCTTTCTTT. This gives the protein CASSLGGPTEAFF.

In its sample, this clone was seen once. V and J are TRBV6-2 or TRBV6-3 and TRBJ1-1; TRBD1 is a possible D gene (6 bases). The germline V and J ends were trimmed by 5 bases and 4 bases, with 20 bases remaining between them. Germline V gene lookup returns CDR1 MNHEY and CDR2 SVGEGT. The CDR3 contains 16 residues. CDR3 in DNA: TGTGCCAGCAGTCACCTACAGGGACCGGGGAGCACTGAAGCTTTCTTT. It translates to CASSHLQGPGSTEAFF.

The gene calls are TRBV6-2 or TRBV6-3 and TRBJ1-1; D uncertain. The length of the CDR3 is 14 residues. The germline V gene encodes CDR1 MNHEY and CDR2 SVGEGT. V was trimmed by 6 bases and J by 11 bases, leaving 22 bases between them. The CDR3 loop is CASSLNGGAGWAFF. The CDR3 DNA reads TGTGCCAGCAGCCTAAACGGTGGCGCCGGGTGGGCTTTCTTT.

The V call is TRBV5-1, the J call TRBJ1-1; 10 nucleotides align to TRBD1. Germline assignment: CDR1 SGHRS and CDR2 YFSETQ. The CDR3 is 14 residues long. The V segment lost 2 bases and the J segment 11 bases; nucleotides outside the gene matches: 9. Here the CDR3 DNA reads TGCGCCAGCAGCTTAGAGGGACAGGGGAGAATGGCTTTCTTT. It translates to CASSLEGQGRMAFF. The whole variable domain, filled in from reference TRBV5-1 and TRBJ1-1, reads KAGVTQTPRYLIKTRGQQVTLSCSPISGHRSVSWYQQTPGQGLQFLFEYFSETQRNKGNFPGRFSGRQFSNSRSEMNVSTLELGDSALYLCASSLEGQGRMAFFGQGTRLTVV.

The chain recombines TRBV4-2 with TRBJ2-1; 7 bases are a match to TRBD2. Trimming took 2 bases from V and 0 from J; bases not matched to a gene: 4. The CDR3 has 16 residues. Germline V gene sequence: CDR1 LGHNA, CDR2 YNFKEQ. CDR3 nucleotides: TGTGCCAGCAGCCAATTTTCGGGGGGCTCCTACAATGAGCAGTTCTTC. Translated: CASSQFSGGSYNEQFF.

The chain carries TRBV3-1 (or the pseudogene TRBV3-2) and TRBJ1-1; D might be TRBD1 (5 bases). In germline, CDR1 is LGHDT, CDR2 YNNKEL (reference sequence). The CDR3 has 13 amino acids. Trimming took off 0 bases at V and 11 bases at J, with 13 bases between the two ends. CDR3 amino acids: CASSQETPKGAFF. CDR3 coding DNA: TGTGCCAGCAGCCAAGAGACCCCCAAGGGGGCTTTCTTT.

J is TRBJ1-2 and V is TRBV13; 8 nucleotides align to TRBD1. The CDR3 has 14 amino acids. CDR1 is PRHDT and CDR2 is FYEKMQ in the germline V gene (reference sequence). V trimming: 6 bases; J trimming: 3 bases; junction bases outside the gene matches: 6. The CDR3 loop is CASRRTGGDYGYTF. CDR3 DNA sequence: TGTGCCAGCAGACGAACAGGGGGGGACTATGGCTACACCTTC.

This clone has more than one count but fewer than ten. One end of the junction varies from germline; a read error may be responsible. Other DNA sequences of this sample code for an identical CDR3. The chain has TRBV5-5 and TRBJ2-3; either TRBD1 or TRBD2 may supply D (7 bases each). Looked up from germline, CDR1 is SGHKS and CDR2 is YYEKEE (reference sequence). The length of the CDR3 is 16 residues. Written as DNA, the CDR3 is TGTGCCACCAGCTTGGGAGGGGGCGGCAGGGCCCTCCCTGGGTATTTT. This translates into CATSLGGGGRALPGYF.

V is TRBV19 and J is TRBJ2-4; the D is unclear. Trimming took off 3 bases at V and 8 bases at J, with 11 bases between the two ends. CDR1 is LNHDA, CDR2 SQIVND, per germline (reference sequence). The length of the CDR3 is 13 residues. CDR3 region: CASSMRENHIQYF. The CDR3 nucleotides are TGTGCCAGTAGTATGCGTGAGAATCACATTCAGTACTTC.

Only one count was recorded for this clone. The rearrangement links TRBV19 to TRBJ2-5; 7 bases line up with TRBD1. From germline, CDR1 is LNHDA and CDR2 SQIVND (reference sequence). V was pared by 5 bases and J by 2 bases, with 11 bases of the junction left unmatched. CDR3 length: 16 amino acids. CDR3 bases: TGTGCCAGTAGTGGTAATCACAGGGGTGGGCAAGAGACCCAGTACTTC. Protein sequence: CASSGNHRGGQETQYF.

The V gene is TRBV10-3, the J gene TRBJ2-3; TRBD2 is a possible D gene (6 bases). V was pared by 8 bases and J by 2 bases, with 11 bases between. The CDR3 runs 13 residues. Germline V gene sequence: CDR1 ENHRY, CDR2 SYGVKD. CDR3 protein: CAIGGGPTDTQYF. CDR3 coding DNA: TGTGCCATCGGGGGAGGTCCCACAGATACGCAGTATTTT.

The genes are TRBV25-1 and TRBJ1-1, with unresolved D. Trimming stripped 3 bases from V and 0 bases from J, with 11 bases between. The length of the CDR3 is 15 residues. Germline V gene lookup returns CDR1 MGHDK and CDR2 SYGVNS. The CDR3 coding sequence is TGTGCCAGCAGTGAGACCACAGTGATGAACACTGAAGCTTTCTTT. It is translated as CASSETTVMNTEAFF.